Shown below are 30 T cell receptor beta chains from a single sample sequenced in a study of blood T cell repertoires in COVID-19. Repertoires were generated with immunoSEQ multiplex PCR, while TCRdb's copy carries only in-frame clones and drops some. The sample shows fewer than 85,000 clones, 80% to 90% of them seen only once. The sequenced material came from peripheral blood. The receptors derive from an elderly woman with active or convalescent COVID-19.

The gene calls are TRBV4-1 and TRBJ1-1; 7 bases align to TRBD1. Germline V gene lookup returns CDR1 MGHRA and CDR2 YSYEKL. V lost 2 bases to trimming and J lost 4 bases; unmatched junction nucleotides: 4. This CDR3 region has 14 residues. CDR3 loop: CASSQQTGTTEAFF. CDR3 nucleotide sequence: TGCGCCAGCAGCCAACAGACAGGGACCACTGAAGCTTTCTTT.

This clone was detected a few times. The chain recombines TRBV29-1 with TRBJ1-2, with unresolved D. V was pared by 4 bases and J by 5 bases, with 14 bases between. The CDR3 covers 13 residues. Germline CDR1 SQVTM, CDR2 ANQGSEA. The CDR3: CSVAAQEGYGYTF. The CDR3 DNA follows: TGCAGCGTTGCGGCCCAGGAAGGATATGGCTACACCTTC.

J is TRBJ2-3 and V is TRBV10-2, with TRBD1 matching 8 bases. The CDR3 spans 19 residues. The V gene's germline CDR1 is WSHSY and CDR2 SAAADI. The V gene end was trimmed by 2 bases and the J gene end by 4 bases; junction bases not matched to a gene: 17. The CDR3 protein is CASSELIVLGQGIPDTQYF. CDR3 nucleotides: TGCGCCAGCAGTGAGCTTATCGTTCTCGGACAGGGAATTCCAGATACGCAGTATTTT.

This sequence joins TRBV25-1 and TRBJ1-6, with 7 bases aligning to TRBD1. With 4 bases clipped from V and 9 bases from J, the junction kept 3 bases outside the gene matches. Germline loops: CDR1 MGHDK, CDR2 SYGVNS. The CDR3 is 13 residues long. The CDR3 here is CASSGGGGSPLHF. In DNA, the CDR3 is TGTGCCAGCAGTGGAGGGGGCGGTTCACCCCTCCACTTT. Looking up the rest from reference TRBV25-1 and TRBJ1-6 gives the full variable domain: EADIYQTPRYLVIGTGKKITLECSQTMGHDKMYWYQQDPGMELHLIHYSYGVNSTEKGDLSSESTVSRIRTEHFPLTLESARPSHTSQYLCASSGGGGSPLHFGNGTRLTVT.

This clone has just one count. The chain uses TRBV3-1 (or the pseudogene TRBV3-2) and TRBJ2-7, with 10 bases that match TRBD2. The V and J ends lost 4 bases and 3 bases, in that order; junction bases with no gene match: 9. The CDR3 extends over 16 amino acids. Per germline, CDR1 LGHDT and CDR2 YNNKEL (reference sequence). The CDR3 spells CASSRGGSGGIYEQYF. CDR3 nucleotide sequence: TGTGCCAGCAGCCGGGGTGGTAGCGGGGGGATCTACGAGCAGTACTTC.

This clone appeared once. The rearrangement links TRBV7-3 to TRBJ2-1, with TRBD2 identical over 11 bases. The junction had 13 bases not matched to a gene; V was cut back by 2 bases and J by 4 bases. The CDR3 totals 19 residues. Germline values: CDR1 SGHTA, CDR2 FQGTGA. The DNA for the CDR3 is TGTGCCAGCAGCTTAGGGCTAGCGGGAGGTAAAGGGGGATACAATGAGCAGTTCTTC. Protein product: CASSLGLAGGKGGYNEQFF.

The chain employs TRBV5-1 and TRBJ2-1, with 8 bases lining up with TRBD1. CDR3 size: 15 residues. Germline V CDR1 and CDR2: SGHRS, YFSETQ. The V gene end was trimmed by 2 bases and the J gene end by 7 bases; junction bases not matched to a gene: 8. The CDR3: CASSLPTGVGNEQFF. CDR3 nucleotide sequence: TGCGCCAGCAGCTTACCGACAGGGGTTGGTAATGAGCAGTTCTTC.

In DNA, the CDR3 is TGTGCCAGCAGCTTGGGGACAACCGGACTAGGCACAGATACGCAGTATTTT. Its translation: CASSLGTTGLGTDTQYF. V usage is TRBV7-9 and J usage is TRBJ2-3, with a weak D call TRBD2 (7 bases). V lost 3 bases to trimming and J lost 1 base, with 17 bases between them. Germline lookup yields CDR1 SEHNR and CDR2 FQNEAQ (reference sequence). This CDR3 region has 17 residues.

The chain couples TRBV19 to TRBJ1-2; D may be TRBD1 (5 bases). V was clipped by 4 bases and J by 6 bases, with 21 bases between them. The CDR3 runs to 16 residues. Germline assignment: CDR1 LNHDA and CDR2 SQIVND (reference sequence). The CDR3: CASSNKRGSTPHGYTF. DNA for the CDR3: TGTGCCAGTAGTAACAAAAGGGGCAGCACGCCCCATGGCTACACCTTC. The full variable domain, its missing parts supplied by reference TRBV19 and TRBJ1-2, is DGGITQSPKYLFRKEGQNVTLSCEQNLNHDAMYWYRQDPGQGLRLIYYSQIVNDFQKGDIAEGYSVSREKKESFPLTVTSAQKNPTAFYLCASSNKRGSTPHGYTFGSGTRLTVV.

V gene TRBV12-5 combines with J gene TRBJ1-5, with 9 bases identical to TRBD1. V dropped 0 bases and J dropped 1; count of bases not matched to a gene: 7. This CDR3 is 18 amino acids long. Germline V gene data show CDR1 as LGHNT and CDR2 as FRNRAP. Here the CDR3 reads CASGLVMTGGVSNQPQHF. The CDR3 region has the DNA TGTGCTAGTGGTTTGGTAATGACAGGGGGTGTAAGCAATCAGCCCCAGCATTTT.

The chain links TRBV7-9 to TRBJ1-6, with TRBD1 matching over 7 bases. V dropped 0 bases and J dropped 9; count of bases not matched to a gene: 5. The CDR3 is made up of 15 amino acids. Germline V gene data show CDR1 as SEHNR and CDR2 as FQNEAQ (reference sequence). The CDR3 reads CASSLAGTVISPLHF. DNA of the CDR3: TGTGCCAGCAGCTTAGCCGGGACAGTAATTTCACCCCTCCACTTT.

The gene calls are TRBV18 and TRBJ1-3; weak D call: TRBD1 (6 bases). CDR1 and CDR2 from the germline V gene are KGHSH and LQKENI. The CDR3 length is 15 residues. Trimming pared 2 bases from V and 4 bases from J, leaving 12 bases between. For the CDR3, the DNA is TGTGCCAGCTCACCAGTGGACAGTATCGGAAACACCATATATTTT. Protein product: CASSPVDSIGNTIYF.

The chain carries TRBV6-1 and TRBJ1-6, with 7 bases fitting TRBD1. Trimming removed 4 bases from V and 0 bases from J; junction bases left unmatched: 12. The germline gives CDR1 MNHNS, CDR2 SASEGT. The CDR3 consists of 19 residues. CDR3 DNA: TGTGCCAGCAGTGCCCTAGGTGGGGGACAGACCTCCTATAATTCACCCCTCCACTTT. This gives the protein CASSALGGGQTSYNSPLHF.

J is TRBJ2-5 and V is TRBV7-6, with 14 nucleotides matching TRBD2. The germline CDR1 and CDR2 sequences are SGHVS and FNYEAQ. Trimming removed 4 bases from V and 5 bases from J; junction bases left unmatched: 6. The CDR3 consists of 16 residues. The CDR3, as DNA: TGTGCCAGCAGCTGGGGGACTAGCGGGAGCGGGGAGACCCAGTACTTC. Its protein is CASSWGTSGSGETQYF.

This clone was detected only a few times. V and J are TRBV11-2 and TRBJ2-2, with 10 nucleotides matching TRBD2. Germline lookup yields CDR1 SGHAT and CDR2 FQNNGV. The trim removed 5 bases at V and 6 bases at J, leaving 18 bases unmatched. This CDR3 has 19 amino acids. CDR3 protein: CASSPPPYLAGAIPGELFF. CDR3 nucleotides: TGTGCCAGCAGCCCACCCCCTTACCTAGCGGGAGCGATTCCCGGGGAGCTGTTTTTT.

CDR3 bases: TGTGCCAGCAGTAGACAGCCCTATCAGCCCCAGCATTTT. It codes for CASSRQPYQPQHF. The rearrangement joins TRBV27 to TRBJ1-5; tentatively, D is TRBD1 (5 bases). The CDR3 contains 13 residues. Trimming took 5 bases from V and 5 from J, leaving 10 bases between them. Per the germline V gene, CDR1 is MNHEY and CDR2 is SMNVEV (reference sequence).

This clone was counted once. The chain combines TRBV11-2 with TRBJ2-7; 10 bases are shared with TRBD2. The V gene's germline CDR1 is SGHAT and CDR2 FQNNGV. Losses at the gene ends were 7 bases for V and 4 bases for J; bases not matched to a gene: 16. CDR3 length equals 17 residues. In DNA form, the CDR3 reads TGTGCCAGCACAGGGGGGGTAGCGGGAGGTAGGGCTTACGAGCAGTACTTC. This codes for CASTGGVAGGRAYEQYF.

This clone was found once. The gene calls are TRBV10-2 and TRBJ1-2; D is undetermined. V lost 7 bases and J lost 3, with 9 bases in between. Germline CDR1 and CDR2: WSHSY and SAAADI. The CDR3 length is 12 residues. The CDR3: CASKGGDYGYTF. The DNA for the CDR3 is TGCGCCAGCAAAGGAGGCGACTATGGCTACACCTTC.

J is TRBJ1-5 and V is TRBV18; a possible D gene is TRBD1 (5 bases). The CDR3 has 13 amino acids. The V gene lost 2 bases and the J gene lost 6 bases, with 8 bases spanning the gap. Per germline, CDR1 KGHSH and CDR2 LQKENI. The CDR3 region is CASSPGGSQPQHF. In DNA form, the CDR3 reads TGTGCCAGCTCACCAGGGGGGAGTCAGCCCCAGCATTTT.

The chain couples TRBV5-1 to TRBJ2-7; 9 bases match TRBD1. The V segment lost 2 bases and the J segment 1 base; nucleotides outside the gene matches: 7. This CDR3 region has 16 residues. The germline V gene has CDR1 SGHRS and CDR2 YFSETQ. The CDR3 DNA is TGCGCCAGCAGCTTAACGACAGGGGGATTATCCTACGAGCAGTACTTC. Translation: CASSLTTGGLSYEQYF.

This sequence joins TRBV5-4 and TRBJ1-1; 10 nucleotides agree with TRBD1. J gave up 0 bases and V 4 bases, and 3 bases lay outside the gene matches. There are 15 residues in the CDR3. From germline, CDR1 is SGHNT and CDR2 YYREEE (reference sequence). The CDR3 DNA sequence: TGTGCCAGCAGCAAGGGACAGGGGATGAACACTGAAGCTTTCTTT. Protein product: CASSKGQGMNTEAFF.

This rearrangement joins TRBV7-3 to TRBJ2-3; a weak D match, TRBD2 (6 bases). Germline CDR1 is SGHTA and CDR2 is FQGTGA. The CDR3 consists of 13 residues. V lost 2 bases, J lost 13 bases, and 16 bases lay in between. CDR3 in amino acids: CASSLLGAGLKYF. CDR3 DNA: TGTGCCAGCAGCTTATTAGGGGCCGGACTAAAGTATTTT.

CDR3 DNA sequence: TGTGCCAGTAGTGGGACTAGCGGGGGGGTCTTGGCGAGGGAGCAGTTCTTC. Translation: CASSGTSGGVLAREQFF. The chain has TRBV19 and TRBJ2-1; 16 bases are shared with TRBD2. The CDR3 is 17 amino acids. V was pared by 5 bases and J by 10 bases, with 11 bases of the junction left unmatched. CDR1 and CDR2 from the germline V gene are LNHDA and SQIVND (reference sequence).

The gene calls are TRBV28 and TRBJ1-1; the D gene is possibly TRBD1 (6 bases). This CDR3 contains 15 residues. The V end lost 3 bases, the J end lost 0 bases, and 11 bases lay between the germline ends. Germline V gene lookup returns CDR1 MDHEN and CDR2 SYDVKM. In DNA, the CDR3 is TGTGCCAGCAGTTTTATGGACAGAATGAACACTGAAGCTTTCTTT. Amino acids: CASSFMDRMNTEAFF. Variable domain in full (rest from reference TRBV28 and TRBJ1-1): DVKVTQSSRYLVKRTGEKVFLECVQDMDHENMFWYRQDPGLGLRLIYFSYDVKMKEKGDIPEGYSVSREKKERFSLILESASTNQTSMYLCASSFMDRMNTEAFFGQGTRLTVV.

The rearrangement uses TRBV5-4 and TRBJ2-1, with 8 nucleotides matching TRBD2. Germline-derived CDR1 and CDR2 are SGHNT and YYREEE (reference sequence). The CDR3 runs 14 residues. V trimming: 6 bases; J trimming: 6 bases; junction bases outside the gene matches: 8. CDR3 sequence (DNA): TGTGCCAGCATGGCGGGAGGAGGAGGCAATGAGCAGTTCTTC. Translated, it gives CASMAGGGGNEQFF. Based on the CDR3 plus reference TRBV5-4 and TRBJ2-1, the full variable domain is ETGVTQSPTHLIKTRGQQVTLRCSSQSGHNTVSWYQQALGQGPQFIFQYYREEENGRGNFPPRFSGLQFPNYSSELNVNALELDDSALYLCASMAGGGGNEQFFGPGTRLTVL.

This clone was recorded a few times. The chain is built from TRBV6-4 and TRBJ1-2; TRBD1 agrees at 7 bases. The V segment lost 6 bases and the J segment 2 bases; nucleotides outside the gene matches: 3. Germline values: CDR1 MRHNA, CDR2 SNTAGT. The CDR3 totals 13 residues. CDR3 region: CASRQGGNYGYTF. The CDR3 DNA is TGTGCCAGCAGGCAGGGGGGAAACTATGGCTACACCTTC.

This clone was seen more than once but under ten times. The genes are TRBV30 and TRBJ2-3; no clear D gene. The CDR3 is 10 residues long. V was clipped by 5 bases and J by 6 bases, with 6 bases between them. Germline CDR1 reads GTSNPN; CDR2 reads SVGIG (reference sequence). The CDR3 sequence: CAWGLDTQYF. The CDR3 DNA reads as TGTGCCTGGGGTCTTGATACGCAGTATTTT.

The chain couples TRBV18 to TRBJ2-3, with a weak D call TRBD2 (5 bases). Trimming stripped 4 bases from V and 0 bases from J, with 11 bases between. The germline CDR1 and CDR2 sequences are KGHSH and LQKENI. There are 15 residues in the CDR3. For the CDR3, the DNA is TGTGCCAGCTCACTAATGGACTTTAGCACAGATACGCAGTATTTT. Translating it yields CASSLMDFSTDTQYF. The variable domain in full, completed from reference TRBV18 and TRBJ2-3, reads NAGVMQNPRHLVRRRGQEARLRCSPMKGHSHVYWYRQLPEEGLKFMVYLQKENIIDESGMPKERFSAEFPKEGPSILRIQQVVRGDSAAYFCASSLMDFSTDTQYFGPGTRLTVL.

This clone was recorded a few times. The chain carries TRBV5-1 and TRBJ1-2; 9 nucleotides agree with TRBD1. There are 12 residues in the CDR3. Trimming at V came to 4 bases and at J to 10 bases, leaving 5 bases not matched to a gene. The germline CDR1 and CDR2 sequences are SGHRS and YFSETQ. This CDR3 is CASSPGQGFYTF. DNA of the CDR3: TGCGCCAGCAGCCCGGGACAGGGATTCTACACCTTC.

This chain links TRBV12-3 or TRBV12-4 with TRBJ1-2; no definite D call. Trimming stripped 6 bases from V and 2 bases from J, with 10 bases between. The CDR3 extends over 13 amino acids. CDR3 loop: CASRPLINYGYTF. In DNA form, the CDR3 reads TGTGCCAGCAGACCACTGATAAACTATGGCTACACCTTC.